The T cell receptor (beta chain) under discussion was sequenced for a study of blood T cell repertoires in COVID-19. About the research overall: The origin of the acute and convalescent COVID-19 samples was the United States, Italy and Spain. PBMCs, B-cell-depleted T cells, or T cells provided the cDNA or gDNA that made up the material.

V trimming: 5 bases; J trimming: 0 bases; junction bases outside the gene matches: 6. Germline-derived CDR1 and CDR2 are SEHNR and FQNEAQ (reference sequence). This CDR3 region has 16 residues. As handled by the study authors: Scientists estimated how many nucleated cells there were by amplifying reference gene primers. Method: immunoSEQ multiplex PCR; TCRdb's copy keeps in-frame clones and lacks some. That table is the source of V, J and clone size, and D and trimming were worked out from the DNA. Seen here are 180,000 or so clones, about 88% observed once, and the top ten hold 0.99%. V is TRBV7-9 and J is TRBJ2-7, with TRBD1 matching 11 bases. The sample consisted of peripheral blood. This clonotype originated in a man between 18 and 29 years old with acute or convalescent COVID-19. The CDR3 reads CASSPGTGGVSYEQYF. The CDR3 DNA reads TGTGCCAGCAGCCCCGGGACAGGGGGGGTCTCCTACGAGCAGTACTTC.